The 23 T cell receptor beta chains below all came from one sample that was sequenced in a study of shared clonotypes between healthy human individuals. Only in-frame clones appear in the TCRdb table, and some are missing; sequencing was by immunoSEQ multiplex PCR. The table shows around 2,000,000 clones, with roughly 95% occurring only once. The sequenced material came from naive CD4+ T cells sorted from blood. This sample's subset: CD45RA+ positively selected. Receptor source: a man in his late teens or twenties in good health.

The CDR3 DNA reads TGTGCCAGCACCCAGGTAGGATCCTACAATGAGCAGTTCTTC. Protein product: CASTQVGSYNEQFF. This sequence joins TRBV2 and TRBJ2-1; no clear D gene. This CDR3 is 14 amino acids long. Trimming removed 7 bases from V and 1 base from J, with 11 bases in between. CDR1 and CDR2 from the germline V gene are SNHLY and FYNNEI.

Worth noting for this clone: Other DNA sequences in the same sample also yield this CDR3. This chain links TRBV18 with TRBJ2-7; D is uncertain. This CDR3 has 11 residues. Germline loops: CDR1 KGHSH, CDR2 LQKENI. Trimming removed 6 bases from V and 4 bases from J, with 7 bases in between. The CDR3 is CASSRDYEQYF. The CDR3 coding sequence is TGTGCCAGCTCCCGCGATTACGAGCAGTACTTC.

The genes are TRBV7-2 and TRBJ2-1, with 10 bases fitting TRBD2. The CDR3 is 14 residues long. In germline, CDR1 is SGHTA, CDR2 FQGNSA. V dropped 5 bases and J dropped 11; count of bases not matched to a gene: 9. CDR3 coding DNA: TGTGCCAGCAGCCCGGTTACTAGCGGGGTTCAGCAGTTCTTC. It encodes CASSPVTSGVQQFF.

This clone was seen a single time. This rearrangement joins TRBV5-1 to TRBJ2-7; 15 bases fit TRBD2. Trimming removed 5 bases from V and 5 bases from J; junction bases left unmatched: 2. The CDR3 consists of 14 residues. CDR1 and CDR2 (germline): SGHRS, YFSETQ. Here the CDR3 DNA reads TGCGCCAGCAGTGGACTAGCGGGAGGGGACGAGCAGTACTTC. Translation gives CASSGLAGGDEQYF.

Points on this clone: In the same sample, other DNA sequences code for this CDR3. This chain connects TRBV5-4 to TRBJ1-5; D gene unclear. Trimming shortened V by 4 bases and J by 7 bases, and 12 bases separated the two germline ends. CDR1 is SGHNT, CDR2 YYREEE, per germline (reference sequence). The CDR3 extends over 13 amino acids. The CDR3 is CASSLAGGQPQHF. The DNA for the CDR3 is TGTGCCAGCAGCCTTGCCGGAGGACAGCCCCAGCATTTT.

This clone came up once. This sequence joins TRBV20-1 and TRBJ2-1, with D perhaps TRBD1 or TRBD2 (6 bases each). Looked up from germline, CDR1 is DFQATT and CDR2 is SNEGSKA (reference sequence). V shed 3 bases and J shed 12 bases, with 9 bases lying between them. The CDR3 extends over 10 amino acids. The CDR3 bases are TGCAGTGCTAGGGAGGGGGGGCAGTTCTTC. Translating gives CSAREGGQFF.

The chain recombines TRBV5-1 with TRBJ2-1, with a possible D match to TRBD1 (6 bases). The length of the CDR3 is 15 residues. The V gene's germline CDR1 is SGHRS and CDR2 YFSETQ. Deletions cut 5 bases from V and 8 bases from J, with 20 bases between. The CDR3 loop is CASRRGAGGLDEQFF. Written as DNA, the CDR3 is TGCGCCAGCAGGCGAGGAGCTGGGGGCCTGGATGAGCAGTTCTTC.

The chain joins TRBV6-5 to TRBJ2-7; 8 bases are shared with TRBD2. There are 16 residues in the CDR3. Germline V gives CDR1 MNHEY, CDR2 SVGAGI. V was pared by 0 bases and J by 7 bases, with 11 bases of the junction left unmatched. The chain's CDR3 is CASSYSRSAGVKEQYF. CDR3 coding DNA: TGTGCCAGCAGTTACTCAAGGTCAGCGGGAGTCAAGGAGCAGTACTTC.

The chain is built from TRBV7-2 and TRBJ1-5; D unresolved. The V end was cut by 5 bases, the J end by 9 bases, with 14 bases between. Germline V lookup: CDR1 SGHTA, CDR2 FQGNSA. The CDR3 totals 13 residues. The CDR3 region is CASSPAEVGPQHF. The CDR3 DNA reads TGTGCCAGCAGCCCGGCCGAAGTGGGGCCCCAGCATTTT.

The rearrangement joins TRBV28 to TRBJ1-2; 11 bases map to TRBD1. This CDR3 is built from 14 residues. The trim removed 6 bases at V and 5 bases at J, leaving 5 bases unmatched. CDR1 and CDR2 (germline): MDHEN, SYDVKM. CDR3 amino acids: CASSPGQGEYGYTF. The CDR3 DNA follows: TGTGCCAGCAGCCCGGGACAGGGGGAATATGGCTACACCTTC.

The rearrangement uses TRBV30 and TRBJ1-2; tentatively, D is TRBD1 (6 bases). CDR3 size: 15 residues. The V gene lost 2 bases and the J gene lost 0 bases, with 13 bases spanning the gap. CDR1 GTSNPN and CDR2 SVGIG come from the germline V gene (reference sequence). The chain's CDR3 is CAWSRNRDANYGYTF. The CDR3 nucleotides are TGTGCCTGGAGTAGGAACAGGGATGCTAACTATGGCTACACCTTC.

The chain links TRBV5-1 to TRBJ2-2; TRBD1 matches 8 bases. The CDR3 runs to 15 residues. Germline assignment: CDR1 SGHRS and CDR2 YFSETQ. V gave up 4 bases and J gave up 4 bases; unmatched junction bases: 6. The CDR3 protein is CASSTGQERTGELFF. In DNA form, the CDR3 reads TGCGCCAGCAGCACGGGACAGGAGCGCACCGGGGAGCTGTTTTTT.

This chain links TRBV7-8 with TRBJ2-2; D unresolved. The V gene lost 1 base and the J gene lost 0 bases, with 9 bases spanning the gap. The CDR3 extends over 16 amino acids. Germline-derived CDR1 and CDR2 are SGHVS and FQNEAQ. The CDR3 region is CASSLEGNPNTGELFF. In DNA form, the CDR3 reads TGTGCCAGCAGCTTAGAGGGCAACCCGAACACCGGGGAGCTGTTTTTT.

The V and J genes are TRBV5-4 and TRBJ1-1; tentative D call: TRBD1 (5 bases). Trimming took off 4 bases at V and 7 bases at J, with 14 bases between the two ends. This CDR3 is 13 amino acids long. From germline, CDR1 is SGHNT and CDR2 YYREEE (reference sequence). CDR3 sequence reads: CASSTRDFREAFF. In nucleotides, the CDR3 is TGTGCCAGCAGCACCAGGGACTTCCGTGAAGCTTTCTTT.

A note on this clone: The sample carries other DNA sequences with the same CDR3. CDR3 DNA: TGTGCCAGCTCACCGGGCGGAAATGAAAAACTGTTTTTT. Translating it yields CASSPGGNEKLFF. The chain has TRBV18 and TRBJ1-4; D remains unclear. This CDR3 contains 13 residues. Germline V gives CDR1 KGHSH, CDR2 LQKENI. Trimming removed 3 bases from V and 5 bases from J, with 7 bases in between.

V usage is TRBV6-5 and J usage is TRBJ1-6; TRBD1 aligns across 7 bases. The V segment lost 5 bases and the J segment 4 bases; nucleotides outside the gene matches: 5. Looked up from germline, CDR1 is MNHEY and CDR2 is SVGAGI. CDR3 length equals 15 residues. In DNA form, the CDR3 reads TGTGCCAGCAGTAGGGACAGCTTGTATAATTCACCCCTCCACTTT. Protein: CASSRDSLYNSPLHF.

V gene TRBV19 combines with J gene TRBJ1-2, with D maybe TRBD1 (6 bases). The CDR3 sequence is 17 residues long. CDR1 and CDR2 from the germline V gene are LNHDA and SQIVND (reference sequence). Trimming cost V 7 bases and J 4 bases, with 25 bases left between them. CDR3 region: CASTLSWRQALGYGYTF. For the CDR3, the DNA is TGTGCCAGTACTCTAAGTTGGAGACAGGCGCTGGGCTATGGCTACACCTTC.

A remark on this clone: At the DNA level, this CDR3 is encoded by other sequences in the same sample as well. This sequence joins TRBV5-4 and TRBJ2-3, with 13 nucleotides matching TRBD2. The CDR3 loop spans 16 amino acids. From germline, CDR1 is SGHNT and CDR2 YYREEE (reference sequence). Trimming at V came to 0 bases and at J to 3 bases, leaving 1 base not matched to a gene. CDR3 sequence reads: CASSLAGLAGTDTQYF. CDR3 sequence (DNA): TGTGCCAGCAGCTTGGCGGGACTAGCGGGGACAGATACGCAGTATTTT. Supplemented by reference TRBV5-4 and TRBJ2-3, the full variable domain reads ETGVTQSPTHLIKTRGQQVTLRCSSQSGHNTVSWYQQALGQGPQFIFQYYREEENGRGNFPPRFSGLQFPNYSSELNVNALELDDSALYLCASSLAGLAGTDTQYFGPGTRLTVL.

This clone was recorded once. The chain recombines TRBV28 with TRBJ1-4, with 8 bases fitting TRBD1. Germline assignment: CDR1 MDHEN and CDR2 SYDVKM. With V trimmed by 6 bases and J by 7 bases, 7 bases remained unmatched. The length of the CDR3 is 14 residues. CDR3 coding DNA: TGTGCCAGCAGGGTGCCAGGGGGCAGTGAAAAACTGTTTTTT. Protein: CASRVPGGSEKLFF.

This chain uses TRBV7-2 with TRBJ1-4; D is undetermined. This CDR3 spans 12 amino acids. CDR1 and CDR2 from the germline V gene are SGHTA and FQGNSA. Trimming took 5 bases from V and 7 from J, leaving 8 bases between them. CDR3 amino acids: CASSSAREKLFF. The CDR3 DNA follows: TGTGCCAGCAGCAGTGCGCGTGAAAAACTGTTTTTT.

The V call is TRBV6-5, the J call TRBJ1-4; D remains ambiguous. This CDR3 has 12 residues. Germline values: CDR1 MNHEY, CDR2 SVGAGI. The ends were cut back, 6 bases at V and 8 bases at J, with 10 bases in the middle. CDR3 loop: CASSPSGEKLFF. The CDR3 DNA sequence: TGTGCCAGCAGCCCGTCGGGGGAAAAACTGTTTTTT.

CDR3 residues: CASSQDLKGEQFF. As DNA, the CDR3 is TGCGCCAGCAGCCAAGATTTGAAGGGAGAGCAGTTCTTC. The chain recombines TRBV4-3 with TRBJ2-1; no firm D call. V gave up 0 bases and J gave up 10 bases, with 10 bases separating them. Germline V CDR1 and CDR2: LGHNA, YSLEER. The CDR3 sequence is 13 residues long.

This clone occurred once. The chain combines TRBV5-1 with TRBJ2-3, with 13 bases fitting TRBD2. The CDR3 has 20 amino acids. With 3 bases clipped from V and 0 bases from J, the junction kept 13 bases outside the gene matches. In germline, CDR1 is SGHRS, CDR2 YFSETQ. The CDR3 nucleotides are TGCGCCAGCAGCTCGCCGGGACTAGCGGGGATTTCTTCTAGCACAGATACGCAGTATTTT. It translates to CASSSPGLAGISSSTDTQYF.